This TCR beta chain was captured in a study of shared clonotypes between healthy human individuals. Concerning this clone itself: Its specificity is unknown.

The CDR3 has 12 amino acids. Germline CDR1 reads SGHKS; CDR2 reads YYEKEE (reference sequence). V dropped 0 bases and J dropped 7 bases, with 8 bases sitting between them. Memory CD4+ cells were the fraction left after CD45RA+ naive selection. This was a deep-level run. Repertoires were generated with immunoSEQ multiplex PCR, while TCRdb's copy carries only in-frame clones and drops some. The sample yields fewer than 1.8 million clones, about 98.5% seen once. Study-level results: What rarefaction showed was incomplete sorted-subset sequencing despite large depth. Sampling covered blood only; tissue repertoires likely differ.

The specimen was naive CD4+ T cells sorted from blood. Subset indicated: CD45RA+ positively selected. The genes are TRBV5-5 and TRBJ2-7; D unresolved. The sequence was collected from a man under 40 in good health. The CDR3 coding sequence is TGTGCCAGCAGCTTGGCCAACCGGGAGCAGTACTTC. Its translation is CASSLANREQYF.